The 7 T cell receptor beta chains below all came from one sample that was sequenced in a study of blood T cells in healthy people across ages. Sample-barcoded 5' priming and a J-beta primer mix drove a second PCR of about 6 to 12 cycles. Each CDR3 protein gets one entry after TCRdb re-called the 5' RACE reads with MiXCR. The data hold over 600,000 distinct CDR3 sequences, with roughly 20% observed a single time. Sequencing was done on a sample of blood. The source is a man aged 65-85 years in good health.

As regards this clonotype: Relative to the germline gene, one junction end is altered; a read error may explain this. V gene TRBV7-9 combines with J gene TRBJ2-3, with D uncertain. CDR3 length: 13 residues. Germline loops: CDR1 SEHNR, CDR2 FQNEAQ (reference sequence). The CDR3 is CAGSPDSTDTQYF. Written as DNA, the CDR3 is TGTGCCGGCAGCCCTGACAGCACAGATACGCAGTATTTT.

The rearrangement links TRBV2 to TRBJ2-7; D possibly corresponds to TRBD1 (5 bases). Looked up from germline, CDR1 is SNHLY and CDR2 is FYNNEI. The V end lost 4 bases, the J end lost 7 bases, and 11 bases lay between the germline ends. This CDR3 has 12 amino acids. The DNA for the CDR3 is TGTGCCAGCAGTGCTGGGGCTGGGGAGCAGTACTTC. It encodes CASSAGAGEQYF.

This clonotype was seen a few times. As DNA, the CDR3 is TGCGCCAGCAGCTTATCGTATGACACAAGGAACACTGAAGCTTTCTTT. It encodes CASSLSYDTRNTEAFF. This chain uses TRBV5-1 with TRBJ1-1; D uncertain. The CDR3 sequence is 16 residues long. Germline CDR1 SGHRS, CDR2 YFSETQ. V lost 2 bases, J lost 1 base, and 15 bases lay in between.

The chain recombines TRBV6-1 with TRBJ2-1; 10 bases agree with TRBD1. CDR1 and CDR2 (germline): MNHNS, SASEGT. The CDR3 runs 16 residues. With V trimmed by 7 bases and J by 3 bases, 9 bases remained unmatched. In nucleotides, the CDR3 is TGTGCCAGCACCACCGGGACAGGGGCAAACTACAATGAGCAGTTCTTC. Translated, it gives CASTTGTGANYNEQFF.

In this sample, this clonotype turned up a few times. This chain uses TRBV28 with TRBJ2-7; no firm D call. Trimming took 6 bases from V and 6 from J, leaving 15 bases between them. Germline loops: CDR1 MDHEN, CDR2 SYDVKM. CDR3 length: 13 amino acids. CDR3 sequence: CASRDHTSTEQYF. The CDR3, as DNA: TGTGCCAGCAGGGACCATACCAGTACCGAGCAGTACTTC. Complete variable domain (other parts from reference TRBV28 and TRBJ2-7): DVKVTQSSRYLVKRTGEKVFLECVQDMDHENMFWYRQDPGLGLRLIYFSYDVKMKEKGDIPEGYSVSREKKERFSLILESASTNQTSMYLCASRDHTSTEQYFGPGTRLTVT.

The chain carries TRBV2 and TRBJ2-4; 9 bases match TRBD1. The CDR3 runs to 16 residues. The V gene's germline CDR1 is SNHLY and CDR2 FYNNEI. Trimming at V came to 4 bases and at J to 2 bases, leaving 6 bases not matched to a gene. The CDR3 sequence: CASSGRTGAPKNIQYF. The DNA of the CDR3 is TGTGCCAGCAGTGGAAGGACAGGGGCCCCCAAAAACATTCAGTACTTC.

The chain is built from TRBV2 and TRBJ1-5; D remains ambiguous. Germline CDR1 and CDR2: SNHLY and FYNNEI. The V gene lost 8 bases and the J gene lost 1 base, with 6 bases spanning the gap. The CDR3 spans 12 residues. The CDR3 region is CASQESNQPQHF. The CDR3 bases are TGTGCCAGCCAGGAAAGCAATCAGCCCCAGCATTTT.